The 20 T cell receptor beta chains below come from one sample, sequenced in a study of cytomegalovirus exposure and HLA in healthy donors. Here immunoSEQ multiplex PCR was the method, and the copy in TCRdb shows in-frame clones only, minus some. The data hold some 250,000 clones, with 75% to 90% observed a single time. Material: PBMCs. These receptors all come from a woman between 25 and 40 years old in good health and CMV-seropositive.

The rearrangement uses TRBV2 and TRBJ1-1; D gene unclear. CDR3 size: 13 residues. The germline CDR1 and CDR2 sequences are SNHLY and FYNNEI. The V and J ends lost 1 base and 4 bases respectively, with 7 bases between them. The CDR3 DNA reads TGTGCCAGCAGTGAAGGCTCGGGCACTGAAGCTTTCTTT. Translation: CASSEGSGTEAFF.

V and J are TRBV4-1 and TRBJ1-2; TRBD1 matches 7 bases. The CDR3 covers 15 residues. Trimming cost V 4 bases and J 6 bases; bases outside gene matches: 11. Germline values: CDR1 MGHRA, CDR2 YSYEKL. As DNA, the CDR3 is TGCGCCAGCAGCCTAAGAACAGGGGCGGGTAATGGCTACACCTTC. The encoded protein is CASSLRTGAGNGYTF.

This clone was observed a few times. This chain joins TRBV6-5 and TRBJ2-1; the D is unclear. Germline CDR1 is MNHEY and CDR2 is SVGAGI. This CDR3 is built from 13 residues. V was pared by 0 bases and J by 8 bases, with 8 bases between. CDR3 sequence (DNA): TGTGCCAGCAGTTACTCGAGTTACCATGAGCAGTTCTTC. This codes for CASSYSSYHEQFF.

The chain recombines TRBV7-9 with TRBJ1-2; 8 positions agree with TRBD1. V lost 4 bases to trimming and J lost 4 bases; unmatched junction nucleotides: 8. The CDR3 has 15 residues. Per the germline V gene, CDR1 is SEHNR and CDR2 is FQNEAQ (reference sequence). The chain's CDR3 is CASSSWDRSSYGYTF. DNA of the CDR3: TGTGCCAGCAGCTCCTGGGACAGGTCTAGCTATGGCTACACCTTC.

The rearrangement joins TRBV11-2 to TRBJ2-1, with D possibly TRBD2 on 6 matching bases. Germline V CDR1 and CDR2: SGHAT, FQNNGV. V lost 0 bases, J lost 9 bases, and 12 bases lay in between. This CDR3 is built from 14 residues. This CDR3 reads CASSLDRLDIEQFF. CDR3 DNA sequence: TGTGCCAGCAGCTTAGACAGACTAGATATTGAGCAGTTCTTC.

This clone occurred a few times. This chain connects TRBV10-1 to TRBJ1-2; D is perhaps TRBD1 (5 bases). With 5 bases removed from V and 2 bases from J, the gap between germline ends came to 9 bases. Looked up from germline, CDR1 is WNHNN and CDR2 is SYGVQD (reference sequence). The CDR3 has 13 amino acids. CDR3 sequence: CASSPAGNYGYTF. CDR3 nucleotides: TGCGCCAGCAGTCCGGCAGGGAACTATGGCTACACCTTC.

This chain links TRBV7-2 with TRBJ2-1; D unresolved. CDR3 length: 14 residues. The germline V gene has CDR1 SGHTA and CDR2 FQGNSA. Trimming shortened V by 1 base and J by 4 bases, and 8 bases separated the two germline ends. CDR3 protein: CASSLEQLYNEQFF. The DNA for the CDR3 is TGTGCCAGCAGCTTAGAACAGTTGTACAATGAGCAGTTCTTC. The full variable domain, its missing parts supplied by reference TRBV7-2 and TRBJ2-1, is GAGVSQSPSNKVTEKGKDVELRCDPISGHTALYWYRQSLGQGLEFLIYFQGNSAPDKSGLPSDRFSAERTGGSVSTLTIQRTQQEDSAVYLCASSLEQLYNEQFFGPGTRLTVL.

The genes are TRBV4-2 and TRBJ1-5; D is possibly TRBD1 (5 bases). V dropped 0 bases and J dropped 1 base, with 10 bases sitting between them. Looked up from germline, CDR1 is LGHNA and CDR2 is YNFKEQ. CDR3 size: 16 residues. For the CDR3, the DNA is TGTGCCAGCAGCCAAGATGCTGGGGCGAGCAATCAGCCCCAGCATTTT. Residues: CASSQDAGASNQPQHF.

The chain is built from TRBV18 and TRBJ2-1; a weak D match, TRBD2 (5 bases). The germline V and J ends were trimmed by 8 bases and 5 bases, with 16 bases remaining between them. This CDR3 has 14 residues. Germline V gene data show CDR1 as KGHSH and CDR2 as LQKENI. This CDR3 is CASHQRESHNEQFF. DNA of the CDR3: TGTGCCAGCCACCAGAGGGAGTCCCACAATGAGCAGTTCTTC.

This chain connects TRBV2 to TRBJ2-7; 7 bases agree with TRBD1. With V trimmed by 4 bases and J by 3 bases, 9 bases remained unmatched. Germline lookup yields CDR1 SNHLY and CDR2 FYNNEI. This CDR3 comprises 15 residues. The chain's CDR3 is CASSGGQPIYYEQYF. The CDR3 coding sequence is TGTGCCAGCAGTGGGGGACAGCCTATCTACTACGAGCAGTACTTC.

The chain has TRBV11-2 and TRBJ2-1, with D hard to call. The CDR3 consists of 16 residues. Germline assignment: CDR1 SGHAT and CDR2 FQNNGV. V lost 3 bases and J 0 bases, leaving 12 bases between the germline ends. CDR3 DNA: TGTGCCAGCAGCTTGTACACGCTCAGCTCCTACAATGAGCAGTTCTTC. As protein: CASSLYTLSSYNEQFF.

The chain couples TRBV15 to TRBJ1-5; the D is unclear. This CDR3 contains 13 residues. The V gene's germline CDR1 is LNHNV and CDR2 YYDKDF (reference sequence). V gave up 5 bases and J gave up 9 bases, with 14 bases separating them. The CDR3 spells CATSSILTGPQHF. In DNA form, the CDR3 reads TGTGCCACCAGCTCCATTCTAACGGGGCCCCAGCATTTT.

The rearrangement links TRBV5-6 to TRBJ1-2; D not certain. The CDR3 contains 12 residues. Germline loops: CDR1 SGHDT, CDR2 YYEEEE. V lost 4 bases and J 3 bases, leaving 7 bases between the germline ends. In nucleotides, the CDR3 is TGTGCCAGCAGCCTGTTAGACTATGGCTACACCTTC. It encodes CASSLLDYGYTF. Based on the CDR3 plus reference TRBV5-6 and TRBJ1-2, the full variable domain is DAGVTQSPTHLIKTRGQQVTLRCSPKSGHDTVSWYQQALGQGPQFIFQYYEEEERQRGNFPDRFSGHQFPNYSSELNVNALLLGDSALYLCASSLLDYGYTFGSGTRLTVV.

The V call is TRBV7-9, the J call TRBJ1-3; a weak D match, TRBD1 (6 bases). Germline-derived CDR1 and CDR2 are SEHNR and FQNEAQ (reference sequence). This CDR3 has 15 residues. Deletions cut 5 bases from V and 3 bases from J, with 14 bases between. CDR3 nucleotide sequence: TGTGCCAGCAGCCCGATCAGGGGCTATGGAAACACCATATATTTT. This codes for CASSPIRGYGNTIYF.

The rearrangement uses TRBV9 and TRBJ2-7; 7 bases are a match to TRBD2. The CDR3 has 15 residues. The trim removed 4 bases at V and 0 bases at J, leaving 7 bases unmatched. Germline CDR1 and CDR2: SGDLS and YYNGEE. CDR3 sequence (DNA): TGTGCCAGCAGCCCCCGACTAGCTCCCTCCTACGAGCAGTACTTC. Translated, it gives CASSPRLAPSYEQYF.

The chain combines TRBV25-1 with TRBJ2-1; 11 bases are shared with TRBD2. Germline trimming cut 9 bases from V and 3 bases from J; bases unmatched to any gene: 13. Germline V lookup: CDR1 MGHDK, CDR2 SYGVNS. This CDR3 region has 17 residues. Here the CDR3 reads CASGPPLAGGLYNEQFF. Written as DNA, the CDR3 is TGTGCCAGTGGACCTCCGCTAGCGGGAGGCCTCTACAATGAGCAGTTCTTC.

This rearrangement joins TRBV7-8 to TRBJ2-1; D may be TRBD2 (6 bases). The CDR3 runs 18 residues. CDR1 is SGHVS, CDR2 FQNEAQ, per germline. V was shortened by 0 bases and J by 0 bases, with 15 bases between the two germline ends. In DNA form, the CDR3 reads TGTGCCAGCAGCTTAGCGCCGTTAGCGGCGAGCTCCTACAATGAGCAGTTCTTC. As protein: CASSLAPLAASSYNEQFF.

This rearrangement joins TRBV9 to TRBJ2-1, with D possibly TRBD1 on 5 matching bases. This CDR3 is built from 17 residues. V was shortened by 4 bases and J by 6 bases, with 23 bases between the two germline ends. Germline V gives CDR1 SGDLS, CDR2 YYNGEE. The CDR3 coding sequence is TGTGCCAGCAGCCTACCGACGATGGGGCTCCCCCGCAATGAGCAGTTCTTC. This encodes CASSLPTMGLPRNEQFF. Full variable domain (outside the CDR3, taken from reference TRBV9 and TRBJ2-1): DSGVTQTPKHLITATGQRVTLRCSPRSGDLSVYWYQQSLDQGLQFLIQYYNGEERAKGNILERFSAQQFPDLHSELNLSSLELGDSALYFCASSLPTMGLPRNEQFFGPGTRLTVL.

The chain has TRBV28 and TRBJ2-7; TRBD1 matches 7 bases. V trimming: 3 bases; J trimming: 3 bases; junction bases outside the gene matches: 8. The CDR3 extends over 15 amino acids. Germline values: CDR1 MDHEN, CDR2 SYDVKM. CDR3 protein: CASSLPLQGLYEQYF. The DNA for the CDR3 is TGTGCCAGCAGTTTGCCTTTACAGGGGCTCTACGAGCAGTACTTC.

This chain joins TRBV5-1 and TRBJ2-7; 8 bases line up with TRBD1. CDR3 size: 14 residues. CDR1 is SGHRS, CDR2 YFSETQ, per germline. The trim removed 4 bases at V and 2 bases at J, leaving 5 bases unmatched. The CDR3 sequence is CASSPGQVTYEQYF. The DNA for the CDR3 is TGCGCCAGCAGCCCGGGACAGGTTACCTACGAGCAGTACTTC.